This is a list of T cell receptor beta chains from one sample in a study of glioma-infiltrating T cells after dendritic cell vaccination. Generated by immunoSEQ multiplex PCR, the TCRdb table keeps only in-frame clones and is missing some. This table holds tens of thousands of clones, about nine tenths found once. This specimen was blood, taken after dendritic cell vaccination. Source of these receptors: a human donor with glioblastoma. Each CDR3 is given without its conserved first and last residue.

v_call	j_call	cdr3_aa
TRBV28	TRBJ1-1	ASSPPGQLMNTEAF
TRBV6-1	TRBJ1-1	ASSSSGGRAEAF
TRBV7-9	TRBJ1-1	ASSLNGRETEAF
TRBV10-3	TRBJ2-7	AIADRAEQY
TRBV25-1	TRBJ2-5	ASSEWATGYNEETQY
TRBV6-5	TRBJ1-4	ASSYRQGSTNEKLF
TRBV7-9	TRBJ2-7	ASRVGQGSYEQY
TRBV7-2	TRBJ2-5	ASSLSWISLETQY
TRBV7-9	TRBJ2-1	ASSAQGLAGVNEQF
TRBV5-1	TRBJ2-3	ASALGTSVRTDTQY
TRBV5-1	TRBJ2-7	ASSPGLAGAQPIYEQY
TRBV28	TRBJ2-7	ASSPRGLGDYEQY
TRBV10-3	TRBJ2-2	AIQGLENTGELF
TRBV18	TRBJ1-1	ASSWGTGNTEAF
TRBV7-3	TRBJ2-1	ASSTSGSSYNEQF
TRBV30	TRBJ2-7	AWRDRDFYYEQY
TRBV7-2	TRBJ2-1	ASSSLERRDEQF
TRBV4-3	TRBJ2-7	ASSQSGDRDGEQY
TRBV10-3	TRBJ2-1	ATQGQRDEQF
TRBV7-9	TRBJ1-2	ASSFGGVGYGYT
TRBV7-8	TRBJ2-1	ASSRPLAGGNNEQF
TRBV2	TRBJ2-3	ASSVLGSTDTQY
TRBV28	TRBJ1-2	ASSTPLRQGDYT
TRBV25-1	TRBJ2-6	ATRSAGANALT
TRBV7-3	TRBJ1-2	ASSLWDGGGYT